This entry features one T cell receptor (beta chain) sequence. What antigen it recognizes has not been identified. No much larger clonotype is one base removed from it; base qualities were not supplied. Other nucleotide sequences in the sample specify the same CDR3. The method behind the library was the immunoSEQ multiplex PCR assay. Each sample had around 100,000 TCR templates assayed by the deep sequencing platform. Genomic DNA extracted from sorted T cells was the material used for TCRbeta CDR3 sequencing. For the original study's pipeline: Clonal analysis of TCRbeta CDR3 data was done in the R programming language. Comparing unstimulated samples against CFSE-low samples taken after the reaction was how alloreactive CD4+ and CD8+ clones were defined. Alloreactive CD4+ clones were assigned to regulatory or non-regulatory origin by matching sequences to sorted unstimulated Treg and non-Treg repertoires. This immuneACCESS table, as held by TCRdb, lists in-frame sequences with V and J called but not all clones. Of the missing ones, under half trace to an unresolved V gene in checked studies; the others have no known cause. For V, J and clone size, that table is used; D and trimming come from the DNA. This sample holds about 110,000 clones; approximately 92% were observed only once. Roughly 1.4% of the sample lies in the top ten.

TCRbeta CDR3 sequencing was performed on sorted unstimulated T cells and on proliferating T cells recovered from mixed lymphocyte reactions. Fresh whole blood from 9 to 10 HLA-typed healthy donors served as the source for isolating PBMCs. CDR1 DFQATT and CDR2 SNEGSKA are derived from the germline V gene (reference sequence). The CDR3 runs 11 residues from the cysteine to the phenylalanine. Only the CDR3 DNA stays, 33 bases, in frame from base 1. V was cut back by 3 bases and J by 6 bases, leaving a gap of 7 bases between them. This record comes from a study of siplizumab effects on memory and regulatory T cells (dated by TCRdb to the late 2010s). Study-wide context: The study examined how the anti-CD2 antibody siplizumab affects alloreactive T-cell subsets in allogeneic mixed lymphocyte reactions built from human PBMCs.

What the study reported, not specific to this receptor: Among mappable alloreactive CD4+ clones, the Treg-derived fraction averaged approximately 72% with siplizumab versus approximately 27% in control reactions. Compared with memory T cells, unstimulated naive T cells appeared more diverse, and naive cells seemed to make a substantial contribution to the alloresponse. Because sequences at frequencies below about 10^-5 were poorly captured, only a minor fraction of alloreactive clones could be mapped back to unstimulated subsets. The cumulative frequency of alloreactive sequences that could be traced back to unstimulated CD4+ memory T cells was significantly reduced by siplizumab. No functional confirmation was obtained for the suppressive function of proliferating Tregs from siplizumab cultures. A naive or memory phenotype could not be assigned to roughly 75-95% of proliferating CD4+ or CD8+ clones.

The sample consisted of CD4+ T cells sorted from blood. The chain uses TRBV20-1 and TRBJ2-3; the D segment cannot be called with confidence. The source of this sequence is a human donor in good health. The encoded CDR3 is CSARRSDTQYF. The nucleotides are TGCAGTGCTAGGAGGTCCGATACGCAGTATTTT.